The 21 T cell receptor beta chains below all came from one sample that was sequenced in a study of T cell changes during pregnancy in multiple sclerosis. Using immunoSEQ multiplex PCR, the repertoire was profiled, and TCRdb retains in-frame clones only, with some absent. The table includes tens of thousands of clones, 80% to 95% detected once. The source material was CD4+ T cells from peripheral blood mononuclear cells, sampled after pregnancy. Receptor source: a female donor with multiple sclerosis, enrolled in a pregnancy study.

V usage is TRBV11-2 and J usage is TRBJ1-1; no clear D. This CDR3 region has 13 residues. Between the trimmed V and J ends, which lost 8 bases and 0 bases, there was a span of 10 bases. Germline lookup yields CDR1 SGHAT and CDR2 FQNNGV. The CDR3: CASAIRVNTEAFF. In DNA, the CDR3 is TGTGCCAGCGCCATCCGGGTGAACACTGAAGCTTTCTTT.

The chain links TRBV4-1 to TRBJ1-1, with D perhaps matching TRBD1 (5 bases). The CDR3 length is 13 residues. The germline V and J ends were trimmed by 7 bases and 5 bases, with 14 bases remaining between them. Germline V lookup: CDR1 MGHRA, CDR2 YSYEKL. CDR3: CASTASGGTEAFF. The DNA for the CDR3 is TGCGCCAGCACCGCGAGCGGGGGAACTGAAGCTTTCTTT.

The V call is TRBV9, the J call TRBJ1-3, with 7 bases lining up with TRBD1. Germline loops: CDR1 SGDLS, CDR2 YYNGEE. Germline trimming cut 1 base from V and 4 bases from J; bases unmatched to any gene: 5. The CDR3 contains 15 residues. As DNA, the CDR3 is TGTGCCAGCAGCGTAACCGGGACAGCCGGAAACACCATATATTTT. It codes for CASSVTGTAGNTIYF.

The chain carries TRBV19 and TRBJ2-5; 14 bases match TRBD2. With V trimmed by 6 bases and J by 5 bases, 5 bases remained unmatched. The CDR3 consists of 15 residues. Looked up from germline, CDR1 is LNHDA and CDR2 is SQIVND (reference sequence). The CDR3 protein is CASRGTSGRRETQYF. CDR3 nucleotide sequence: TGTGCCAGTAGGGGGACTAGCGGGAGACGGGAGACCCAGTACTTC.

The chain is built from TRBV6-5 and TRBJ1-5, with TRBD1 identical over 8 bases. CDR1 and CDR2 (germline): MNHEY, SVGAGI. The length of the CDR3 is 15 residues. With 2 bases clipped from V and 3 bases from J, the junction kept 3 bases outside the gene matches. CDR3 DNA: TGTGCCAGCAGTTACCAGGGGGCAAACAATCAGCCCCAGCATTTT. Translated, it gives CASSYQGANNQPQHF.

V is TRBV10-3 and J is TRBJ1-2; D is unresolved. Germline CDR1 is ENHRY and CDR2 is SYGVKD. V was pared by 2 bases and J by 1 base, with 11 bases between. The CDR3 covers 15 residues. CDR3 region: CAISEGPRGNYGYTF. The CDR3 coding sequence is TGTGCCATCAGTGAGGGTCCCCGCGGTAACTATGGCTACACCTTC.

The chain couples TRBV15 to TRBJ2-7; D gene ambiguous. Trimming shortened V by 1 base and J by 2 bases, and 18 bases separated the two germline ends. Germline lookup yields CDR1 LNHNV and CDR2 YYDKDF (reference sequence). This CDR3 has 17 residues. CDR3 amino acids: CATSRGIDSAGPYEQYF. The CDR3 nucleotides read TGTGCCACCAGCAGAGGAATCGATTCGGCTGGGCCCTACGAGCAGTACTTC.

The V call is TRBV4-1, the J call TRBJ2-3, with 8 nucleotides matching TRBD2. Trimming removed 6 bases from V and 2 bases from J; junction bases left unmatched: 4. This CDR3 is 14 amino acids long. CDR1 and CDR2 from the germline V gene are MGHRA and YSYEKL. CDR3 protein: CASSTGGPTDTQYF. DNA for the CDR3: TGCGCCAGCAGTACGGGAGGGCCCACAGATACGCAGTATTTT.

This clone was observed a few times. The chain links TRBV6-1 to TRBJ1-2; D not certain. Trimming left V 3 bases short and J 7 bases short, with 12 bases between. This CDR3 comprises 13 residues. Germline V gene lookup returns CDR1 MNHNS and CDR2 SASEGT. The DNA of the CDR3 is TGTGCCAGCAGTGATGAGGCGGGGTTTGGCTACACCTTC. It translates to CASSDEAGFGYTF.

The chain is built from TRBV5-1 and TRBJ1-3; D remains ambiguous. Germline CDR1 SGHRS, CDR2 YFSETQ. The CDR3 contains 17 residues. Trimming cost V 0 bases and J 0 bases, with 13 bases left between them. CDR3 in DNA: TGCGCCAGCAGCTTGGAGAGACACGCGACCTCTGGAAACACCATATATTTT. It specifies CASSLERHATSGNTIYF.

This clone was seen just once. V is TRBV25-1 and J is TRBJ1-2; 8 nucleotides agree with TRBD1. Germline V lookup: CDR1 MGHDK, CDR2 SYGVNS. The length of the CDR3 is 15 residues. The V segment lost 4 bases and the J segment 4 bases; nucleotides outside the gene matches: 8. CDR3 sequence: CASSARTGIGYGYTF. The CDR3 region has the DNA TGTGCCAGCAGTGCCCGGACAGGGATCGGCTATGGCTACACCTTC.

The chain joins TRBV27 to TRBJ1-1; tentative D call: TRBD1 (6 bases). Trimming cost V 6 bases and J 0 bases, with 11 bases left between them. The CDR3 spans 14 residues. The germline V gene has CDR1 MNHEY and CDR2 SMNVEV (reference sequence). The chain's CDR3 is CASSLDSLNTEAFF. Here the CDR3 DNA reads TGTGCCAGCAGCTTGGACAGTTTGAACACTGAAGCTTTCTTT.

This clone was counted only a few times. The CDR3 spells CASTLRGGRNTEAFF. DNA for the CDR3: TGTGCCAGCACCCTCCGGGGGGGGCGGAACACTGAAGCTTTCTTT. The chain employs TRBV13 and TRBJ1-1; D may be TRBD1 (6 bases). Deletions cut 7 bases from V and 1 base from J, with 16 bases between. Germline V gene sequence: CDR1 PRHDT, CDR2 FYEKMQ (reference sequence). The length of the CDR3 is 15 residues.

This sequence joins TRBV9 and TRBJ2-1, with 7 bases that match TRBD1. CDR1 is SGDLS, CDR2 YYNGEE, per germline. The CDR3 is 15 residues long. J was trimmed by 9 bases and V by 1 base; bases with no gene match: 10. DNA for the CDR3: TGTGCCAGCAGCGTATTGGGGACAGCCTCTAGTGAGCAGTTCTTC. Protein product: CASSVLGTASSEQFF. The entire variable domain, with the rest obtained from reference TRBV9 and TRBJ2-1, is as follows: DSGVTQTPKHLITATGQRVTLRCSPRSGDLSVYWYQQSLDQGLQFLIQYYNGEERAKGNILERFSAQQFPDLHSELNLSSLELGDSALYFCASSVLGTASSEQFFGPGTRLTVL.

V is TRBV4-2 and J is TRBJ2-7, with 8 positions matching TRBD1. V dropped 0 bases and J dropped 3; count of bases not matched to a gene: 4. Per the germline V gene, CDR1 is LGHNA and CDR2 is YNFKEQ. CDR3 length: 15 residues. The CDR3 is CASSQDQGAYYEQYF. CDR3 bases: TGTGCCAGCAGCCAAGACCAGGGGGCGTACTACGAGCAGTACTTC.

The V gene is TRBV5-1, the J gene TRBJ2-7; 9 bases map to TRBD2. V trimming: 2 bases; J trimming: 4 bases; junction bases outside the gene matches: 4. The CDR3 covers 14 residues. Germline V lookup: CDR1 SGHRS, CDR2 YFSETQ. The CDR3 region has the DNA TGCGCCAGCAGCTTAGCTAGCGGGACTTACGAGCAGTACTTC. It translates to CASSLASGTYEQYF. The full variable domain, in which reference TRBV5-1 and TRBJ2-7 provide the parts outside the CDR3, is KAGVTQTPRYLIKTRGQQVTLSCSPISGHRSVSWYQQTPGQGLQFLFEYFSETQRNKGNFPGRFSGRQFSNSRSEMNVSTLELGDSALYLCASSLASGTYEQYFGPGTRLTVT.

The chain uses TRBV5-1 and TRBJ2-1, with 9 bases lining up with TRBD2. J was trimmed by 6 bases and V by 1 base; bases with no gene match: 5. The CDR3 has 15 amino acids. Germline V gene sequence: CDR1 SGHRS, CDR2 YFSETQ. Here the CDR3 reads CASSLLSGRSNEQFF. CDR3 DNA sequence: TGCGCCAGCAGCTTGCTCAGCGGGAGGTCCAATGAGCAGTTCTTC.

J is TRBJ1-2 and V is TRBV5-1; D is uncertain. The V gene's germline CDR1 is SGHRS and CDR2 YFSETQ. V was shortened by 4 bases and J by 2 bases, with 9 bases between the two germline ends. The CDR3 has 13 residues. The CDR3 coding sequence is TGCGCCAGCAGCGTCACAGAGAACTATGGCTACACCTTC. It yields the protein CASSVTENYGYTF.

The chain uses TRBV27 and TRBJ2-7, with 12 positions matching TRBD2. Germline V gene data show CDR1 as MNHEY and CDR2 as SMNVEV (reference sequence). After removal of 5 bases from V and 6 bases from J, the junction contained 5 bases not matched to a gene. This CDR3 region has 14 residues. This chain's CDR3 is CASSLAGGSLEQYF. The CDR3 bases are TGTGCCAGCAGTCTAGCGGGAGGGTCCCTCGAGCAGTACTTC.

The V call is TRBV5-1, the J call TRBJ1-4, with a possible D match to TRBD1 (6 bases). Germline CDR1 SGHRS, CDR2 YFSETQ. This CDR3 region has 15 residues. V was pared by 4 bases and J by 3 bases, with 13 bases between. The CDR3 is CASSAVQGSNEKLFF. The CDR3 nucleotides read TGCGCCAGCAGCGCTGTCCAGGGGTCTAATGAAAAACTGTTTTTT. Using reference TRBV5-1 and TRBJ1-4 for the parts outside the CDR3, the full variable domain is KAGVTQTPRYLIKTRGQQVTLSCSPISGHRSVSWYQQTPGQGLQFLFEYFSETQRNKGNFPGRFSGRQFSNSRSEMNVSTLELGDSALYLCASSAVQGSNEKLFFGSGTQLSVL.

The chain carries TRBV30 and TRBJ1-4; D is undetermined. Germline V gene sequence: CDR1 GTSNPN, CDR2 SVGIG (reference sequence). The V end was cut by 0 bases, the J end by 4 bases, with 9 bases between. The CDR3 spans 14 residues. The CDR3 region is CAWSVRHRNEKLFF. In nucleotides, the CDR3 is TGTGCCTGGAGTGTGCGACACCGTAATGAAAAACTGTTTTTT.